Described below is a single TCR beta chain sequence and its context. The data were obtained in a study of blood T cell repertoires in COVID-19. Study-level background: Donors in the United States, Italy and Spain gave samples during acute or convalescent COVID-19.

In the source study's methods: Reference gene primer amplification gave estimated nucleated cell counts. Assay: immunoSEQ multiplex PCR; the TCRdb copy retains only in-frame clones and omits some. V, J and clone size derive from that table, while D and trimming were established from the DNA sequence. The sample contains about 220,000 clones, approximately 84% of which appear only once. The CDR3 loop spans 15 amino acids. The V gene's germline CDR1 is ENHRY and CDR2 SYGVKD. Trimming pared 0 bases from V and 10 bases from J, leaving 15 bases between. The V call is TRBV10-3, the J call TRBJ1-4; maybe TRBD1 (5 bases). The receptor comes from a middle-aged man who had recovered from COVID-19. The sample consisted of peripheral blood. The CDR3 loop reads CAISESGAGPGKLFF. The DNA for the CDR3 is TGTGCCATCAGTGAGTCTGGGGCAGGGCCCGGAAAACTGTTTTTT.